A selection of T cell receptor beta chains follows, all from one sample in a study of blood T cell repertoires in COVID-19. Profiling relied on immunoSEQ multiplex PCR, and the TCRdb table lists in-frame clones only, not all of them. There are 270,000 or so clones in the sample; roughly 90% occur only once, and about 2.1% lies in the top ten. The sample was peripheral blood. These receptors all stem from a woman aged 55-70 years with COVID-19, enrolled during active disease. Each CDR3 is given with its conserved first and last residue. D genes are given only for firm matches. Part of the rows lack a size; the others show once, few, many or a class for expanded clones.

TRBD2	TRBV4-2	-	TRBJ2-1	TGTGCCAGCAGCCAAGCGGGGGGTGAAAATGAGCAGTTCTTC	CASSQAGGENEQFF
-	TRBV3-1/TRBV3-2	-	TRBJ1-6	TGTGCCAGCAGCTACGGGCCCCTCGGCCCTAGCTCACCCCTCCACTTT	CASSYGPLGPSSPLHF
TRBD2	TRBV6-2/TRBV6-3	-	TRBJ2-1	TGTGCCAGCAGTTATGGCGGGGGGGCCCGGGAGCAGTTCTTC	CASSYGGGAREQFF
-	TRBV6-5	-	TRBJ1-1	TGTGCCAGCAGTATAAACACTGAAGCTTTCTTT	CASSINTEAFF
TRBD2	TRBV6-5	-	TRBJ2-1	TGTGCCAGCACTGGCGGGGGAGAAGGAAATGAGCAGTTCTTC	CASTGGGEGNEQFF
TRBD2	TRBV19	-	TRBJ2-3	TGTGCCAGTAGTATAAGTGGTGGGGGGAGGGCAGATACGCAGTATTTT	CASSISGGGRADTQYF
-	TRBV29-1	-	TRBJ1-2	TGCAGCGCCCCGGAGGGCGATGGCTACACCTTC	CSAPEGDGYTF
TRBD2	TRBV9	-	TRBJ2-5	TGTGCCAGCAGCGTAGCTCTAGCGGGGGGTTACGAGACCCAGTACTTC	CASSVALAGGYETQYF
-	TRBV30	-	TRBJ2-7	TGTGCCTGGAGTTTACAGGGTCAGAGCGAGCAGTACTTC	CAWSLQGQSEQYF
TRBD1	TRBV27	-	TRBJ1-6	TGTGCCAGCAGTTTCTGGGGACAGAATTCACCCCTCCACTTT	CASSFWGQNSPLHF
TRBD1	TRBV7-2	-	TRBJ2-3	TGTGCCAGCAGCTTCCGGACAGGAAGCACAGATACGCAGTATTTT	CASSFRTGSTDTQYF
-	TRBV4-1	-	TRBJ1-1	TGCGCCAGCAGCCAAGATCTATACAGAATGAACACTGAAGCTTTCTTT	CASSQDLYRMNTEAFF
TRBD1	TRBV2	-	TRBJ1-5	TGTGCCAGCAGAGGGGGGACAGCGCCTGATCAGCCCCAGCATTTT	CASRGGTAPDQPQHF
-	TRBV24-1	-	TRBJ1-2	TGTGCCACCAGTGACCAACGGGTTAACTATGGCTACACCTTC	CATSDQRVNYGYTF
TRBD2	TRBV19	-	TRBJ2-1	TGTGCCAGTAGTATAGACAAGACTAGCCATCGCTACAATGAGCAGTTCTTC	CASSIDKTSHRYNEQFF
TRBD1	TRBV7-9	-	TRBJ2-4	TGTGCCAGCAGCGGGCCGGGACAGGGGGGAAACATTCAGTACTTC	CASSGPGQGGNIQYF
-	TRBV28	-	TRBJ1-1	TGTGCCAGCAGTTCCTCCCGGGGTAGAGGTGAAGCTTTCTTT	CASSSSRGRGEAFF
-	TRBV30	-	TRBJ1-1	TGTGCCTGGAGTGTAGACAGATACGAAGCTTTCTTT	CAWSVDRYEAFF
TRBD1	TRBV7-3	-	TRBJ2-2	TGTGCCAGCAGCTTTGACAGGGTGGGGGAGCTGTTTTTT	CASSFDRVGELFF
TRBD2	TRBV7-3	-	TRBJ2-1	TGTGCCAGCACCCCACTAGCGGGGGTCTACAATGAGCAGTTCTTC	CASTPLAGVYNEQFF
-	TRBV9	-	TRBJ1-3	TGTGCCAGCAGCGTAGAGGCAGGCTCTGGAAACACCATATATTTT	CASSVEAGSGNTIYF
-	TRBV6-8	-	TRBJ2-7	TGTGCCAGCAGTTTGGGGGGACAGTTGGACTCCTACGAGCAGTACTTC	CASSLGGQLDSYEQYF
-	TRBV7-6	-	TRBJ2-7	TGTGCCAGCAGCTTAGGCCCGCACGGGGGACGTAATAAGTACGAGCAGTACTTC	CASSLGPHGGRNKYEQYF
-	TRBV7-2	-	TRBJ1-5	TGTGCCAGCAGCCTGGGCGTCTCGGAGGGGCCCCAGCATTTT	CASSLGVSEGPQHF
-	TRBV7-9	-	TRBJ1-5	TGTGCCAGCAGCTCACAGGGAGCTGGTCAGCCCCAGCATTTT	CASSSQGAGQPQHF
TRBD2	TRBV9	once	TRBJ2-5	TGTGCCAGCAGCGTAGTGGCGGGGGGGCTGGAGACCCAGTACTTC	CASSVVAGGLETQYF
-	TRBV5-4	-	TRBJ1-5	TGTGCCAGCTCGGTGGGGGGCAGGGAGGGTCAGCCCCAGCATTTT	CASSVGGREGQPQHF
TRBD2	TRBV18	-	TRBJ2-5	TGTGCCAGCTCACCAAATGGACTAGCCTTTCAAGAGACCCAGTACTTC	CASSPNGLAFQETQYF
TRBD2	TRBV5-4	-	TRBJ2-1	TGTGCCAGCAGCTTGGTGGGGCTTAGCGGGGGGATCTCCTACAATGAGCAGTTCTTC	CASSLVGLSGGISYNEQFF
TRBD1	TRBV18	-	TRBJ1-1	TGTGCCAGCTCAGCGACAGGGTCTACTGAAGCTTTCTTT	CASSATGSTEAFF
-	TRBV12-3/TRBV12-4	-	TRBJ1-2	TGTGCCAGCAGACTGGACGCACAGGAAGGCTACACCTTC	CASRLDAQEGYTF
-	TRBV4-2	-	TRBJ2-7	TGTGCCAGCAGCCAAGCGGGAAGATACGAGCAGTACTTC	CASSQAGRYEQYF
TRBD2	TRBV19	-	TRBJ2-1	TGTGCCAGTAGTTGGGGGGGGAACAATGAGCAGTTCTTC	CASSWGGNNEQFF
-	TRBV7-9	-	TRBJ2-3	TGTGCCAGCAGCTTCACCCTAGATACAGATACGCAGTATTTT	CASSFTLDTDTQYF
TRBD1	TRBV6-5	-	TRBJ1-3	TGTGCCAGCAGAACACAGGGGGCGGCCGCCATATATTTT	CASRTQGAAAIYF
TRBD1	TRBV5-5	-	TRBJ2-7	TGTGCCAGCAGCCCCGGACAGGGTTGGAACGAGCAGTACTTC	CASSPGQGWNEQYF
TRBD1	TRBV15	-	TRBJ1-1	TGTGCCACCAGCAGAGATCAATGGACAGGGGCCACTGAAGCTTTCTTT	CATSRDQWTGATEAFF
-	TRBV18	-	TRBJ1-1	TGTGCCAGCTCACCAGCGGGCGACGGCACTGAAGCTTTCTTT	CASSPAGDGTEAFF
TRBD2	TRBV6-5	-	TRBJ2-3	TGTGCCAGCATTCTAGCGGGCTACACAGATACGCAGTATTTT	CASILAGYTDTQYF
-	TRBV5-1	-	TRBJ1-4	TGCGCCAGCAGCTTGGCTAGTTTGAGCCAGAATGAAAAACTGTTTTTT	CASSLASLSQNEKLFF
-	TRBV7-2	-	TRBJ1-5	TGTGCCAGCAGAGTAGGGGGGGGCGCGGATCAGCCCCAGCATTTT	CASRVGGGADQPQHF
-	TRBV30	-	TRBJ1-5	TGTGCCTGGAGTGTCGCAGGGAATCAGCCCCAGCATTTT	CAWSVAGNQPQHF
-	TRBV27	-	TRBJ1-5	TGTGCCAGCAGTCTTAGGGGGACAAATCAGCCCCAGCATTTT	CASSLRGTNQPQHF